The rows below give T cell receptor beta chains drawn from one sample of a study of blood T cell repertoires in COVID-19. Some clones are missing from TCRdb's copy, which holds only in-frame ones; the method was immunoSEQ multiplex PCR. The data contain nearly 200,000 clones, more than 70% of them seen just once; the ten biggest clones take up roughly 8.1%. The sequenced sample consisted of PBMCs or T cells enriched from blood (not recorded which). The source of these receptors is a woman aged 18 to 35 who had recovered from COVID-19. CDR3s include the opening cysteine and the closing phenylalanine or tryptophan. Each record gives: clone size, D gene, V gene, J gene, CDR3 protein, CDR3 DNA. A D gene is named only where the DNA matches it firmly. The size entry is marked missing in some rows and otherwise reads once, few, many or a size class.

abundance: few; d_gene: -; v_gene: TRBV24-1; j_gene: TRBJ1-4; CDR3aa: CATGGTDDEKLFF; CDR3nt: TGTGCCACCGGCGGGACGGACGATGAAAAACTGTTTTTT
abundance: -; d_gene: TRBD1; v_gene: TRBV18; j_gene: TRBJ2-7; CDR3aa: CASSPPNTGDHEQYF; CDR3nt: TGTGCCAGCTCACCACCGAACACAGGGGACCACGAGCAGTACTTC
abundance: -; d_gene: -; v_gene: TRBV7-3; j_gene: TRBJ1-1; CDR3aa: CASSLMSGGRTEAFF; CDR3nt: TGTGCCAGCAGCTTAATGTCGGGGGGCCGAACTGAAGCTTTCTTT
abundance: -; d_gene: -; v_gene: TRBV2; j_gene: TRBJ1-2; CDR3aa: CAKQHAAHRGVGYTF; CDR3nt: TGTGCCAAGCAACACGCGGCGCATCGCGGGGTTGGCTACACCTTC
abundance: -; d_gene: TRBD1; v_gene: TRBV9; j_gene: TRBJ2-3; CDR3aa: CASSPGDRPPYF; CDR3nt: TGTGCCAGCAGCCCTGGGGACAGGCCACCGTATTTT
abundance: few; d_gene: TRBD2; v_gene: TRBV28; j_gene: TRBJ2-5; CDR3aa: CASIAAGGGETQYF; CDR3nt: TGTGCCAGCATCGCAGCGGGGGGCGGGGAGACCCAGTACTTC
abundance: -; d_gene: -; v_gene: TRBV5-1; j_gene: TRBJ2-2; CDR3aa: CASSLGIFSRQPNTGELFF; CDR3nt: TGCGCCAGCAGCTTGGGAATCTTTAGTAGACAGCCAAACACCGGGGAGCTGTTTTTT
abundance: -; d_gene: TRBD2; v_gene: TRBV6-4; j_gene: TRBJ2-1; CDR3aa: CASSDSRSGDYNEQFF; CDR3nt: TGTGCCAGCAGTGACTCTAGAAGCGGGGACTACAATGAGCAGTTCTTC
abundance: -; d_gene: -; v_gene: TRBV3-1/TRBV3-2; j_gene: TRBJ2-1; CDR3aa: CASSNRGEQFF; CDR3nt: TGTGCCAGCAGCAATAGGGGTGAGCAGTTCTTC
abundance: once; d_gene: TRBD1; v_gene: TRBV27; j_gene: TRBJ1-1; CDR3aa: CASSYSGGTEAFF; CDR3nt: TGTGCCAGCAGTTATTCAGGGGGCACTGAAGCTTTCTTT
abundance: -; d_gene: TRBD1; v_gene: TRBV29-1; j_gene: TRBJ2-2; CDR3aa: CSVMTTGTGVTGELFF; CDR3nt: TGCAGCGTTATGACGACCGGGACAGGGGTAACCGGGGAGCTGTTTTTT
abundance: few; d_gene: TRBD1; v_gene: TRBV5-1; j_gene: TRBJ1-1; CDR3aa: CASSQGGADTEAFF; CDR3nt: TGCGCCAGCAGCCAAGGGGGCGCGGACACTGAAGCTTTCTTT
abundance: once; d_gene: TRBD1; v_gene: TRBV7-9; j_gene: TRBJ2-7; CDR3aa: CASSLAQGAHYEQYF; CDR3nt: TGTGCCAGCAGCTTAGCCCAGGGGGCCCACTACGAGCAGTACTTC
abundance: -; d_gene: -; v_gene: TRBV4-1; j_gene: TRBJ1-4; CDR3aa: CASSQDLAGDEKLFF; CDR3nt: TGCGCCAGCAGCCAAGATCTGGCAGGGGACGAAAAACTGTTTTTT
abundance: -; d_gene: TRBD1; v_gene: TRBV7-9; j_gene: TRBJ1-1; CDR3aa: CASSSRDRGGTEAFF; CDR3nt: TGTGCCAGCAGCTCGAGGGACAGGGGAGGCACTGAAGCTTTCTTT